This is a list of T cell receptor beta chains from one sample in a study of shared clonotypes between healthy human individuals. Some clones are missing from TCRdb's copy, which holds only in-frame ones; the method was immunoSEQ multiplex PCR. The sample shows some 2,000,000 clones, approximately 95% of them seen only once. The sample comprised naive CD4+ T cells sorted from blood. Receptors originate from a man between 18 and 29 years old in good health. The CDR3 runs from the conserved cysteine through the conserved F or W.

TRBV10-1	TRBJ2-1	CASSEGTGANNEQFF
TRBV10-3	TRBJ2-7	CATSDNGYEQYF
TRBV2	TRBJ1-5	CASSVSGQSNQPQHF
TRBV7-2	TRBJ1-1	CASSLGAGGLTEAFF
TRBV11-2	TRBJ2-7	CASSSLTGRLGEQYF
TRBV5-4	TRBJ1-4	CASSLGYSNNEKLFF
TRBV18	TRBJ1-1	CASSPRVGDRNTEAFF
TRBV27	TRBJ1-5	CASSLRPGNQPQHF
TRBV28	TRBJ2-7	CASSLDRGPYEQYF
TRBV30	TRBJ1-2	CAWRGDGLFLGGYTF
TRBV4-1	TRBJ2-7	CASSTSGGGYEQYF
TRBV29-1	TRBJ2-3	CSVGLAAGADTQYF
TRBV4-1	TRBJ2-1	CASSQEAGQSFNEQFF
TRBV7-2	TRBJ2-1	CASRSDRGSYNEQFF
TRBV10-3	TRBJ2-2	CAIRNPGDGTGELFF
TRBV7-2	TRBJ2-7	CASSVAGGPVEQYF
TRBV6-6	TRBJ2-3	CASTSTDTQYF
TRBV19	TRBJ1-2	CASSTQAQGGVGYGYTF
TRBV6-5	TRBJ2-1	CASNSGSREFF
TRBV6-5	TRBJ1-3	CASSYSGPYSGNTIYF
TRBV11-2	TRBJ2-5	CASSRGETQYF
TRBV21-1	TRBJ1-6	CASSKGVGGRRKYNSPLHF
TRBV9	TRBJ2-3	CASSVGGGGRTADTQYF
TRBV4-2	TRBJ2-5	CASSQNGETQYF
TRBV11-2	TRBJ1-1	CASGPSWGHAEAFF
TRBV28	TRBJ1-5	CASSPDSRAQHF
TRBV30	TRBJ1-2	CAWSDRIKDYGYTF
TRBV6-5	TRBJ1-4	CASSYGDGINEKLFF
TRBV10-1	TRBJ2-7	CAMEGQGTYEQYF
TRBV4-1	TRBJ2-7	CASSQELGEQYF
TRBV5-4	TRBJ2-4	CASSLSGSGSWSIQYF
TRBV6-5	TRBJ1-2	CASSYLTGGDGYTF
TRBV7-2	TRBJ2-7	CASSLARLPYEQYF
TRBV29-1	TRBJ2-5	CSVRQDRAPGETQYF
TRBV6-5	TRBJ2-1	CASSRGDRGTGEQFF
TRBV6-5	TRBJ1-3	CASRPLGSGNTIYF
TRBV30	TRBJ1-2	CAWVTLSGPPYGYTF
TRBV7-2	TRBJ2-4	CASSLEAGLKNIQYF
TRBV2	TRBJ2-5	CASAYGTSGPQETQYF
TRBV6-5	TRBJ2-1	CASSRTAGNEQFF
TRBV6-6	TRBJ2-7	CASSSRLAGVPYEQYF